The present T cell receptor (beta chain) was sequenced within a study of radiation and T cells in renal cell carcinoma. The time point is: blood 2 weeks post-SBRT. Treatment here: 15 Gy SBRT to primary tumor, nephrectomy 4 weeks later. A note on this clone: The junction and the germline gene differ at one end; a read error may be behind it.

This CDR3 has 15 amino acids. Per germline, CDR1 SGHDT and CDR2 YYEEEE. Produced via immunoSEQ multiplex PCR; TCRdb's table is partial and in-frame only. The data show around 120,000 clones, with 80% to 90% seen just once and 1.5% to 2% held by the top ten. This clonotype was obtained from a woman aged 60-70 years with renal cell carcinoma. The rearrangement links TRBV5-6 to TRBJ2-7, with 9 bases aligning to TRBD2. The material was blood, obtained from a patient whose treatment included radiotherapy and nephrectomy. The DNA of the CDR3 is TGTGCCAGCAGCTTGAGCGGGACTAGCTCCCACGAGCAGTACTTC. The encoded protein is CASSLSGTSSHEQYF.